This T cell receptor beta chain derives from a study of OX40 agonist ivuxolimab in advanced cancers. Study-level background: The costimulatory receptor OX40 (CD134) was targeted by ivuxolimab, a fully human IgG2 agonistic monoclonal antibody. Intravenous ivuxolimab was administered to patients every 2 weeks at six dose levels: 0.01, 0.1, 0.3, 1.5, 3 and 10 mg/kg. The monotherapy dose-escalation portion (N of about 50 patients) of the phase I ivuxolimab trial is reported in the paper. The dose-escalation cohort was 80% to 90% male with a mean age of around 62 years, ranging from about 23 to 85. Partial responses occurred in three dose-escalation patients: two with cutaneous melanoma and one with hepatocellular carcinoma. Of the roughly 54 dose-escalation patients, hepatocellular carcinoma was present in about 20, melanoma in around 15, renal cell carcinoma in 9 and head and neck cancer in 9. Prior anti-PD-1, anti-PD-L1 or anti-CTLA-4 therapy was permitted, and 30% to 45% of dose-escalation patients had received checkpoint inhibitors. The purpose of peripheral TCRbeta sequencing was to test whether ivuxolimab changed TCR sequence diversity and led to clonal T-cell expansion. Study-wide conclusions, independent of this receptor: Low levels of normalized T-cell clonal expansion were also seen in some patients who did not respond. After ivuxolimab, CD8+ T cells had more expanded clones than CD4+ T cells on average. Antigen specificity was not determined for the clonally expanded peripheral T cells. In the 0.1-3.0 mg/kg groups, partial responders were among the patients with the lowest normalized peripheral clonal expansion, particularly in CD8+ T cells. At doses from 0.1 to 3.0 mg/kg, clonal expansion was seen in both CD4+ and CD8+ blood T cells between baseline and week 6.

Patients with autoimmune disease history or receiving systemic immunosuppression were excluded from the trial. In every dose cohort, peripheral blood was drawn for TCR sequencing at baseline, cycle 4 day 1, and cycle 7 day 1. Samples came from an open-label, multicenter, first-in-human phase I dose-escalation trial of ivuxolimab. The trial enrolled adults with locally advanced or metastatic head and neck squamous cell, hepatocellular, melanoma or renal cell carcinoma. CD4+ and CD8+ T cells were sorted separately from peripheral blood before TCR sequencing. Worth noting for this clone: Its antigen is unknown. Base quality data are lacking; no much larger clone is found one base away.

Genomic DNA was isolated from the sorted cells so that the TCRbeta CDR3 region could be sequenced. The immunoSEQ Assay was used for sequencing of TCRbeta CDR3 regions. TCRdb took over this immuneACCESS table, retaining in-frame rearrangements with V and J assigned. Such tables are incomplete; in checked studies, under half of the missing clones stem from an unresolved V gene, and the remainder is unexplained. The sample yields 35,000 to 40,000 clones; 82% were counted once. The ten largest account for 21% of the sample. V drops 7 bases and J drops 4 bases, leaving 13 bases in between. The germline V gene provides CDR1 MNHEY and CDR2 SVGAGI. Including the terminal cysteine and phenylalanine, the CDR3 comprises 13 residues. Kept here is only the CDR3 DNA, which spans 39 bases and is read in frame from base 1.

The clonotype originates from an adult with an advanced solid tumor such as melanoma, head and neck, liver or kidney cancer. The receptor chain draws on TRBV6-5 and TRBJ1-1; D gene: possibly TRBD1, on 6 matching bases. This specimen was CD4+ or CD8+ T cells sorted from blood, taken in a trial of the OX40 agonist ivuxolimab. The DNA reads TGTGCCAGCACCGGGGGCAGGATCACTGAAGCTTTCTTT. Translated, it reads CASTGGRITEAFF.